This T cell receptor beta chain is from a study of T-cell reconstitution after alpha-beta-depleted transplantation in children. V gave up 1 base and J gave up 9 bases, with 12 bases separating them. This CDR3 has 13 residues. Germline lookup yields CDR1 SEHNR and CDR2 FQNEAQ (reference sequence). This clonotype was seen only a few times. Preparing the TCRbeta library involved the use of unique molecular identifiers. TCRdb reprocessed the PCR reads with MiXCR, giving one entry per CDR3 protein. The profile shows some 590,000 distinct CDR3 sequences, 8% to 11% of them singletons. Source: PBMCs from the stem cell graft donor, taken from the stem cell graft. The J gene is TRBJ1-2, the V gene TRBV7-9; unclear D gene. This receptor was identified in a human donor who donated a stem cell graft to a child with acute myeloid leukemia. The CDR3 reads CASSLGEVQRYTF. The CDR3 nucleotides read TGTGCCAGCAGCTTAGGGGAGGTTCAGCGCTACACCTTC.